This T cell receptor beta chain was obtained from a study of cytomegalovirus exposure and HLA in healthy donors. Vbeta (60) and Jbeta (13) primers were used in the PCR. In the source study's methods: An analysis performed later counted 70 million to 90 million unique TCR beta chains (around 9.9 million of them shared). Method: immunoSEQ multiplex PCR; TCRdb's copy keeps in-frame clones and lacks some. The D gene and trimming were derived from the DNA, and the V and J assignments and clone size from that table. The sample lists 200,000 or so clones; 70% to 80% were seen once. These donors, healthy bone marrow donors, were studied. Nominal health characterized the donors when sampled, though unrecorded immune exposures were likely. This clonotype was obtained from a male donor in good health and CMV-seropositive. The sequenced material came from PBMCs.

CDR3 in DNA: TGTGCCAGCAGTTTAGACTTCCGAGGCTCTGGAAACACCATATATTTT. Translation: CASSLDFRGSGNTIYF. The rearrangement joins TRBV28 to TRBJ1-3; D not resolved. In germline, CDR1 is MDHEN, CDR2 SYDVKM. Trimming removed 2 bases from V and 0 bases from J, with 11 bases in between. There are 16 residues in the CDR3.